The T cell receptor (beta chain) under discussion was sequenced for a study of cytomegalovirus exposure and HLA in healthy donors. 13 Jbeta primers and 60 Vbeta primers were used for the PCR. The assay was immunoSEQ multiplex PCR, and TCRdb's table has in-frame clones only and misses some. The table lists approximately 110,000 clones, roughly 80% of them singletons, with less than 0.25% in the top ten. This CDR3 region has 16 residues. V usage is TRBV21-1 and J usage is TRBJ2-5; the table names TRBD1, a call not compared with the DNA. TRBV21-1 constitutes a pseudogene. Source material: PBMCs. This TCR was recovered from a man in his fifties in good health and CMV-seronegative. CDR3 sequence (DNA): TGTGCCAGCAGCAAAGGCACGGACAGGGTAACGGAGACCCAGTACTTC. It yields the protein CASSKGTDRVTETQYF.